These 4 T cell receptor beta chains came from one sample sequenced in a study of blood T cell repertoires in COVID-19. The data were produced by immunoSEQ multiplex PCR, yet TCRdb's version contains in-frame clones alone and is incomplete. The sample shows about 250,000 clones, about 87% of them seen only once. The sample consisted of PBMCs or T cells enriched from blood (not recorded which). These receptor sequences come from a young woman with acute COVID-19.

The chain has TRBV6-5 and TRBJ1-1; tentative D call: TRBD1 (6 bases). Germline lookup yields CDR1 MNHEY and CDR2 SVGAGI. V gave up 8 bases and J gave up 4 bases, with 17 bases separating them. The CDR3 runs 14 residues. The CDR3 sequence is CASLNRDRVTEAFF. In DNA form, the CDR3 reads TGTGCCAGCCTAAACAGGGACCGAGTCACTGAAGCTTTCTTT.

The chain is built from TRBV5-1 and TRBJ1-4, with a weak D call TRBD1 (6 bases). Germline lookup yields CDR1 SGHRS and CDR2 YFSETQ. The CDR3 has 14 residues. V gave up 0 bases and J gave up 6 bases, with 9 bases separating them. The CDR3 region is CASSLEGGDEKLFF. The CDR3 nucleotides are TGCGCCAGCAGCTTGGAAGGGGGTGATGAAAAACTGTTTTTT. The complete variable domain, with remaining parts taken from reference TRBV5-1 and TRBJ1-4, reads KAGVTQTPRYLIKTRGQQVTLSCSPISGHRSVSWYQQTPGQGLQFLFEYFSETQRNKGNFPGRFSGRQFSNSRSEMNVSTLELGDSALYLCASSLEGGDEKLFFGSGTQLSVL.

This chain connects TRBV7-6 to TRBJ2-7; TRBD1 matches 7 bases. Trimming cost V 4 bases and J 3 bases; bases outside gene matches: 12. Germline assignment: CDR1 SGHVS and CDR2 FNYEAQ. This CDR3 is 16 amino acids long. CDR3 nucleotide sequence: TGTGCCAGCAGCTCCGCCGGTGGGCAGGGGGACTACGAGCAGTACTTC. Translating gives CASSSAGGQGDYEQYF.

This clone was detected only once. This chain links TRBV11-2 with TRBJ2-3; 8 positions agree with TRBD2. Germline lookup yields CDR1 SGHAT and CDR2 FQNNGV. CDR3 length equals 13 residues. Losses at the gene ends were 3 bases for V and 13 bases for J; bases not matched to a gene: 9. The CDR3 nucleotides read TGTGCCAGCAGCTTCGCCGGGACCGGGAGGGAGTATTTT. This encodes CASSFAGTGREYF.